The source of this TCR beta chain is a study of T cell responses to AZD1222 COVID-19 vaccine. The protocol was immunoSEQ multiplex PCR, while the TCRdb copy is restricted to in-frame clones and leaves out a portion. The repertoire consists of 90,000 or so clones, with about nine tenths occurring once and the leading ten covering under 5.5%. Germline CDR1 LNHDA, CDR2 SQIVND (reference sequence). J gave up 0 bases and V 5 bases, and 3 bases lay outside the gene matches. The CDR3 consists of 15 residues. Remarks on this clone: Its specificity is unknown.

Notes on the study in general: It should be noted that donors were predominantly white British and more often female, and clonal diversity was possibly underestimated. The CD4 TCRs associated with vaccination extended across spike and predominated at 160-218 and 743-854. Unmutated variant regions reportedly attract nearly half of all spike-specific TCRs.

The chain links TRBV19 to TRBJ2-2; 7 bases are shared with TRBD1. This TCR was sampled from an adult who received the AZD1222 COVID-19 vaccine. Material: peripheral blood, obtained 28 days after the second AZD1222 dose. The CDR3 coding sequence is TGTGCCAGTAGTTTGGGACAGACGAACACCGGGGAGCTGTTTTTT. Its protein is CASSLGQTNTGELFF.